This passage covers 10 T cell receptor beta chains from one sample sequenced in a study of beta chain features in type 1 diabetes. Findings and limits, study-wide: Patients with Type 1 diabetes showed moderately but significantly shorter TCRB CDR3s in all four CD4+ subsets.

Sequenced material consisted of expressed TCRB transcripts (all of the isolated RNA was reverse transcribed). The protocol was immunoSEQ multiplex PCR, while the TCRdb copy is restricted to in-frame clones and leaves out a portion. The table has 350,000 to 450,000 clones, approximately 12% seen once. No antigens are known for them. Sequencing used naive CD4+ T cells from blood. The receptors originated from a woman younger than 30 with type 1 diabetes.

CDR3 region: CSVERVLGGETQYF. The CDR3 nucleotides are TGCAGCGTTGAAAGGGTTCTAGGGGGAGAGACCCAGTACTTC. V and J are TRBV29-1 and TRBJ2-5; weak D call: TRBD1 (6 bases). V was cut by 2 bases and J by 4 bases, with 14 bases left in between. The CDR3 has 14 residues. Germline CDR1 and CDR2: SQVTM and ANQGSEA.

The chain joins TRBV11-3 to TRBJ2-2; 11 bases are shared with TRBD1. The CDR3 contains 14 residues. The germline V gene encodes CDR1 SGHNT and CDR2 YENEEA. With 7 bases clipped from V and 8 bases from J, the junction kept 6 bases outside the gene matches. For the CDR3, the DNA is TGTGCCAGCAATGGACAGGGGGCTAAAGGGGAGCTGTTTTTT. Protein product: CASNGQGAKGELFF.

This clone was seen more than once but under ten times. The rearrangement links TRBV28 to TRBJ2-1; TRBD2 matches at 8 bases. The CDR3 length is 15 residues. Germline V gene data show CDR1 as MDHEN and CDR2 as SYDVKM. Trimming removed 4 bases from V and 8 bases from J; junction bases left unmatched: 10. CDR3 residues: CASSSSSGHWDEQFF. In DNA form, the CDR3 reads TGTGCCAGCAGTTCCTCTAGCGGGCACTGGGATGAGCAGTTCTTC.

Only a few counts were recorded for this clone. The CDR3 bases are TGTGCCAGCAGTTTAGTCAGGGGTGACTATGGCTACACCTTC. It yields the protein CASSLVRGDYGYTF. The chain combines TRBV27 with TRBJ1-2; D is perhaps TRBD1 (6 bases). Deletions cut 2 bases from V and 3 bases from J, with 10 bases between. The germline V gene encodes CDR1 MNHEY and CDR2 SMNVEV (reference sequence). The CDR3 has 14 residues.

This rearrangement joins TRBV4-2 to TRBJ1-5; TRBD1 matches at 8 bases. This CDR3 region has 15 residues. CDR1 and CDR2 from the germline V gene are LGHNA and YNFKEQ. V lost 3 bases and J lost 5; bases outside the gene matches: 6. CDR3 coding DNA: TGTGCCAGCAGCCAGGAAGGGACAGGCGATCAGCCCCAGCATTTT. This gives the protein CASSQEGTGDQPQHF.

This clone showed up just once. This chain links TRBV7-8 with TRBJ2-2, with D unresolved. The length of the CDR3 is 15 residues. From germline, CDR1 is SGHVS and CDR2 FQNEAQ. The V end was cut by 1 base, the J end by 3 bases, with 9 bases between. In DNA form, the CDR3 reads TGTGCCAGCAGCTTAGGGGCAGCCTACACCGGGGAGCTGTTTTTT. Its translation is CASSLGAAYTGELFF.

The chain uses TRBV6-5 and TRBJ2-1; 7 nucleotides line up with TRBD1. V trimming: 0 bases; J trimming: 10 bases; junction bases outside the gene matches: 6. The germline V gene has CDR1 MNHEY and CDR2 SVGAGI. The CDR3 is 14 residues long. The CDR3 DNA follows: TGTGCCAGCAGTTACTCAGGGGGCCTGGGGGAGCAGTTCTTC. Residues: CASSYSGGLGEQFF.

This clone was seen only a few times. This chain joins TRBV5-1 and TRBJ2-3; D is possibly TRBD2 (5 bases). Deletions cut 1 base from V and 7 bases from J, with 13 bases between. Germline CDR1 SGHRS, CDR2 YFSETQ. The CDR3 length is 14 residues. The chain's CDR3 is CASSLPGKRNTQYF. The CDR3 coding sequence is TGCGCCAGCAGCTTGCCGGGGAAGCGGAATACGCAGTATTTT.

This clone was counted between two and nine times. J is TRBJ2-1 and V is TRBV5-1; no firm D call. The CDR3 covers 15 residues. V gave up 1 base and J gave up 0 bases, with 8 bases separating them. CDR1 SGHRS and CDR2 YFSETQ come from the germline V gene. The CDR3 DNA sequence: TGCGCCAGCAGCTTGTCCGAGAGCTCCTACAATGAGCAGTTCTTC. It specifies CASSLSESSYNEQFF.

The rearrangement joins TRBV5-1 to TRBJ2-7; 7 bases align to TRBD1. The CDR3 contains 14 residues. Germline values: CDR1 SGHRS, CDR2 YFSETQ. The ends lost 4 bases at V and 4 bases at J; junction bases unmatched: 8. The CDR3 loop reads CASSVGTETYEQYF. CDR3 nucleotide sequence: TGCGCCAGCAGCGTCGGGACAGAAACTTACGAGCAGTACTTC.